The clone carrying this T cell receptor (beta chain) has only a few counts. V lost 0 bases to trimming and J lost 6 bases, with 10 bases between them. The CDR3 has 13 amino acids. Germline CDR1 reads SGHRS; CDR2 reads YFSETQ. TCRbeta library construction was performed incorporating unique molecular identifiers. MiXCR, applied by TCRdb to the PCR reads, yields one record per CDR3 protein. The sample lists hundreds of thousands of distinct CDR3 sequences; approximately 19% were seen once. This sample was taken from a study of T-cell reconstitution after alpha-beta-depleted transplantation in children. The chain couples TRBV5-1 to TRBJ2-7; D assignment may be TRBD1 or TRBD2 (5 bases each). Sample: PBMCs, mostly from graft donor cells, taken 360 days after TCRalphabeta/CD19-depleted stem cell transplant. The sequence was obtained from a male patient aged 2-15 years who had a stem cell transplant for acute lymphoblastic leukemia, so the T cells may come from the graft donor. CDR3 DNA: TGCGCCAGCAGCTTGGGAGGGGTTCGCGAGCAGTACTTC. This encodes CASSLGGVREQYF. Full variable domain (rest looked up from reference TRBV5-1 and TRBJ2-7): KAGVTQTPRYLIKTRGQQVTLSCSPISGHRSVSWYQQTPGQGLQFLFEYFSETQRNKGNFPGRFSGRQFSNSRSEMNVSTLELGDSALYLCASSLGGVREQYFGPGTRLTVT.